This entry is about one T cell receptor (beta chain). Germline CDR1 and CDR2: MDHEN and SYDVKM. The CDR3 is 15 residues long. V lost 2 bases, J lost 3 bases, and 14 bases lay in between. This sample was included in a study of T cell changes during pregnancy in multiple sclerosis. Assay used: immunoSEQ multiplex PCR; TCRdb lists only in-frame clones, some missing. This sample carries about 40,000 clones, around nine tenths of them seen once, and the ten largest clones take 1.2%. The chain is built from TRBV28 and TRBJ2-7; tentatively, D is TRBD1 (8 bases). The sample was peripheral blood, taken before pregnancy. The origin of this receptor is a female donor with multiple sclerosis, enrolled in a pregnancy study. The CDR3 is CASSLITGGDYEQYF. DNA for the CDR3: TGTGCCAGCAGTTTAATTACAGGGGGGGACTACGAGCAGTACTTC.